The entry that follows covers one T cell receptor (beta chain) sequence. Trimming at V came to 3 bases and at J to 3 bases, leaving 4 bases not matched to a gene. The V gene's germline CDR1 is SEHNR and CDR2 FQNEAQ (reference sequence). This CDR3 spans 14 amino acids. This sample stems from a study of cytomegalovirus exposure and HLA in healthy donors. Researchers ran the PCR with 60 Vbeta and 13 Jbeta primers. Clones were sequenced by immunoSEQ multiplex PCR, and TCRdb holds only the in-frame ones, with some missing. The sample gives 100,000 to 150,000 clones, roughly 78% of which show up once; under 13% is in the top ten.

The sequence was collected from a man in his thirties or forties in good health and CMV-seropositive. Sequencing used PBMCs. The rearrangement links TRBV7-9 to TRBJ2-7, with 8 nucleotides matching TRBD1. The CDR3: CASSFFTGGYEQYF. The CDR3 DNA reads as TGTGCCAGCAGCTTCTTCACAGGGGGCTACGAGCAGTACTTC.